The text below deals with one T cell receptor (beta chain). The table lists this clone with a count of one. Its antigen is not yet known. Base qualities are not at hand, and no much larger clone is one base apart. The CDR3 sequence holds 15 residues, the cysteine and phenylalanine included. Kept here is only the CDR3 DNA, which spans 45 bases and is read in frame from base 1. Reading the germline V gene (reference sequence) gives CDR1 MNHEY and CDR2 SMNVEV. V sheds 5 bases and J sheds 0 bases, leaving 13 bases between their ends. The data were taken from a study of radiation and T cells in renal cell carcinoma (dated by TCRdb to the early 2020s). General notes on the study: The samples were obtained from a clinical trial, where primary renal cell carcinomas were treated with 15 Gy stereotactic body radiation therapy and then removed by nephrectomy 4 weeks afterward. In total, 50 to 55 samples underwent TCR beta sequencing: approximately 26 tumors plus 27 peripheral blood samples. A total of 3.5 million to 4.5 million unique CDR3 nucleotide sequences, encoding 2.5 million to 3 million unique CDR3 amino acid sequences, were found across all 55 or so samples.

Following the manufacturer's recommendations, the immunoSEQ kit was used to generate TCR beta libraries from genomic DNA. Library preparation used a first multiplex PCR with proprietary primers, then a second PCR adding unique barcodes, with bead cleanups after each round. A positive control reaction and a negative control reaction, both provided in the kit, were run with every batch of samples. The final libraries were assessed on an Agilent 4200 TapeStation D1000 ScreenTape, pooled by volume, and quantified by qPCR. Sequencing was performed on an Illumina NextSeq500 with a MidOutput 150-cycle cartridge, and 156 Read1 and 15 Index1 cycles were run with kit custom primers. The pooled library was loaded at about 0.93 pM with around 22% PhiX control spiked in. On the study's bioinformatics: The vendor-processed data were analyzed in R, and a clonotype was defined as all T cells that share the same CDR3 nucleotide sequence. For clone abundance analyses, frequencies were normalized to the 10,000 most abundant clones per sample. Public T cell clones, which averaged fewer than five per sample, were removed prior to analysis. Tumor-enriched and baseline blood-enriched clonotypes were defined by at least a 32-fold difference in abundance between compartments. Clonotypes expanded or contracted between blood time points were identified with a beta-binomial differential abundance model. Similarity between tumor and blood repertoires was quantified using the Baroni-Urbani and Buser coefficient, and groups were compared with two-tailed Wilcoxon tests in R. The immuneACCESS repertoire file appears here via TCRdb, limited to in-frame rearrangements. These files lack a portion of the clones; in checked studies, under half of the deficit traces to unresolved V genes, and the cause of the others is not known. V and J calls and clone size are copied from that table; D and trimming were computed from the DNA. For this sample there are tens of thousands of clones; 70% to 85% appear just once. Almost 6.5% of the sample comes from the top ten.

Overall results and qualifications from the work: Because no pretreatment tumor biopsies were available, whether clonotypes were present in the tumor at baseline could not be determined. The single-armed trial design could not address effects of radiation dose or scheduling on the TCR repertoire. In blood, the top tumor clonotypes increased between baseline and 2 weeks post-radiation and then shrank by 4 weeks, which suggests that tumor-resident clones expanded only transiently. Changes in the blood repertoire were not tracked past 4 weeks after treatment.

Read against the paper, the sample's time point label means: baseline pretreatment blood. The sample's treatment or condition label is to be understood as: 15 Gy SBRT to primary tumor, nephrectomy 4 weeks later. Serial peripheral blood from radiation-treated patients was sampled at baseline, 2 weeks and 4 weeks after SBRT to track tumor-enriched clonotypes. All patients had renal cell carcinoma with clear cell pathology. The QIAamp DNA Blood Mini Kit (Qiagen) was used to prepare genomic DNA for TCR sequencing. Samples were included in the analyses only if all quality control checks were passed. This receptor was taken from a man in his 60s with renal cell carcinoma. The material was blood, obtained from a patient whose treatment included radiotherapy and nephrectomy. Recombination linked TRBV27 to TRBJ1-1; TRBD1 is a possible D gene, resting on 6 matching bases. The DNA sequence is TGTGCCAGCAGTCCCCTCGACAGGATGAACACTGAAGCTTTCTTT. Its coded protein is CASSPLDRMNTEAFF.